This TCR beta chain was sequenced in a study of blood T cell repertoires in COVID-19. The wider study: Samples of COVID-19 (acute and convalescent) were obtained from the United States, Italy and Spain. In each case, the material was cDNA or gDNA derived from T cells, B-cell-depleted T cells, or PBMCs.

Patients of the Seattle cohort, enrolled during active infection, were followed longitudinally. The CDR3 has 15 amino acids. With 1 base clipped from V and 7 bases from J, the junction kept 8 bases outside the gene matches. CDR1 and CDR2 (germline): SGHRS, YFSETQ. As processed by the authors: Reference gene primer amplification in the assay estimated nucleated cell counts. Profiled with immunoSEQ multiplex PCR; TCRdb holds only in-frame clones, not every one. V, J and clone size reflect that table, while D and trimming were determined from the DNA. The sample lists approximately 180,000 clones, around nine tenths occurring once.

The rearrangement joins TRBV5-1 to TRBJ1-1; 9 positions match TRBD1. Sequenced input: peripheral blood. This receptor was obtained from a woman between 70 and 85 years old with COVID-19, enrolled during active disease. The CDR3 loop reads CASSLKGQGSGEAFF. CDR3 DNA sequence: TGCGCCAGCAGCTTGAAAGGACAGGGGTCGGGTGAAGCTTTCTTT.